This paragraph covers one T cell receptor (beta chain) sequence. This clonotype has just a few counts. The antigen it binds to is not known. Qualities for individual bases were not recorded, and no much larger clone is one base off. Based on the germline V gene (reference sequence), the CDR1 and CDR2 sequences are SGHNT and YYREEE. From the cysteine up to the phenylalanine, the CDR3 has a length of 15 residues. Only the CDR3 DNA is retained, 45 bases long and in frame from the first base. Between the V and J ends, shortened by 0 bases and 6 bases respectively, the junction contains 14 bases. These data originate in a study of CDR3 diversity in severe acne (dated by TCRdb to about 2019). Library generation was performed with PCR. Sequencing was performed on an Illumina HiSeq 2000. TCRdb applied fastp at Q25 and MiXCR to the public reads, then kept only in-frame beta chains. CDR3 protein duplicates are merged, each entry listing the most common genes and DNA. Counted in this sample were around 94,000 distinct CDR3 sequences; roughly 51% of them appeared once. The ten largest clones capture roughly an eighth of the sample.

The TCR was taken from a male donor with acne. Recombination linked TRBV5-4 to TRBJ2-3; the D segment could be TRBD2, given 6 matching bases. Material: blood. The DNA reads TGTGCCAGCAGCTTGGGTATATCGGCGGGGGATACGCAGTATTTT. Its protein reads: CASSLGISAGDTQYF.